This entry features one T cell receptor (beta chain) sequence. V was trimmed by 4 bases and J by 8 bases, leaving 12 bases between them. This CDR3 has 12 amino acids. Germline V CDR1 and CDR2: SGHTS, YDEGEE. The study sequenced TCR beta in blood CD8+ and CD4+ T cells. The multiple sclerosis control group comprised treatment-naive patients with stable or active relapsing-remitting disease. The data were taken from a study of CD8 T cells in Susac syndrome. RNA amounts of about 0.5 to 1 ug underwent reverse transcription with random hexamers. By means of immunoSEQ multiplex PCR, TCR beta CDR3 spanning 54 Vbeta and 13 Jbeta underwent amplification. TCRdb re-called the immunoSEQ multiplex PCR reads with MiXCR, one entry per CDR3 protein. The sample lists approximately 200,000 distinct CDR3 sequences, around 90% occurring once.

V gene TRBV5-8 combines with J gene TRBJ1-1; a weak D match, TRBD1 (5 bases). Source material: CD8+ T cells from PBMCs. The sequence was obtained from a human donor with multiple sclerosis. The CDR3 DNA follows: TGTGCCAGCAGCGGGGGTTGGAGGGAAGCTTTCTTT. It specifies CASSGGWREAFF.